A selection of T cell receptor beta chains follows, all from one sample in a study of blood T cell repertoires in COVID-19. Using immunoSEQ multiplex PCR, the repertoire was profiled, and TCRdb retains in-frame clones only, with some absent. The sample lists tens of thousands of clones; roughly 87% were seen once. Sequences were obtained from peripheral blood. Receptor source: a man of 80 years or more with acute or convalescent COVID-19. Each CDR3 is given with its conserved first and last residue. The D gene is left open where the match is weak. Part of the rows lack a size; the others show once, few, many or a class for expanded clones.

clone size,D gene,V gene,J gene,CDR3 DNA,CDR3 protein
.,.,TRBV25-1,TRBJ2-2,TGTGCCAGCAGTGAATTCCCGGGGGAGCTGTTTTTT,CASSEFPGELFF
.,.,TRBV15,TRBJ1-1,TGTGCCACCAGCAGAGTCGGGAACACTGAAGCTTTCTTT,CATSRVGNTEAFF
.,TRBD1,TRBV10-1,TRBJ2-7,TGCGCCAGCAGGGCCGGGACAGGGGGCATGTACTTC,CASRAGTGGMYF
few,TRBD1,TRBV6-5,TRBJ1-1,TGTGCCAGCAGTTCGGGACAGGGAGAAGTTGCTGAAGCTTTCTTT,CASSSGQGEVAEAFF
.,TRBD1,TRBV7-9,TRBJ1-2,TGTGCCAGCAGCTCGACAGGGCGGAATCGGGGCTACACCTTC,CASSSTGRNRGYTF
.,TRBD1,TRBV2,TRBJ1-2,TGTGCCAGCAGTGGGGACAGGGGGCATGGCTACACCTTC,CASSGDRGHGYTF
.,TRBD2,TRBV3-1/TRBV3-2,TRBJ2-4,TGTGCCAGCAGCCGAGCGGGGGGGCCTTCGGGAAACATTCAGTACTTC,CASSRAGGPSGNIQYF
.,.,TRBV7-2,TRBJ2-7,TGTGCCAGCAGCTTACGGGGGGCATCCTCCTACGAGCAGTACTTC,CASSLRGASSYEQYF
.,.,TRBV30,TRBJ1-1,TGTGCCTGGAGGATTCGACAGCCGATGAACACTGAAGCTTTCTTT,CAWRIRQPMNTEAFF
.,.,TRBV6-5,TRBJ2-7,TGTGCCAGCAGTCCCCCGACAGGTTCCTACGAGCAGTACTTC,CASSPPTGSYEQYF
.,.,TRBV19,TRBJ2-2,TGTGCCACTCGGACAGCAGCGAACACCGGGGAGCTGTTTTTT,CATRTAANTGELFF
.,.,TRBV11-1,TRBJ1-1,TGTGCCAGCATCTACAGGGCGGGGAACACTGAAGCTTTCTTT,CASIYRAGNTEAFF
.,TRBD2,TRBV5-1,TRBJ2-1,TGCGCCAGCAGCTTTCTAGCGGGTCACAATGAGCAGTTCTTC,CASSFLAGHNEQFF
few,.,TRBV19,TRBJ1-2,TGTGCCAGTAGTGTGACGGGGAACTATGGCTACACCTTC,CASSVTGNYGYTF
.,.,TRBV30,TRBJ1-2,TGTGCCTGGAGGGCGGACAGCATCTATGGCTACACCTTC,CAWRADSIYGYTF
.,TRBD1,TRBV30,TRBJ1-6,TGTGCCTGGAGTGGGGGACAGGCGTATAATTCACCCCTCCACTTT,CAWSGGQAYNSPLHF
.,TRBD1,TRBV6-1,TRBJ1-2,TGTGCCAGCAGTGAAAGGGACAGTTTTACCTTC,CASSERDSFTF
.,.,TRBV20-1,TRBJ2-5,TGCAGTGTTCGGGAGGAGACCCAGTACTTC,CSVREETQYF
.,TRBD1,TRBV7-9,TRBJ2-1,TGTGCCAGCAGCAACCGGGACAGAGTGAGTGAGCAGTTCTTC,CASSNRDRVSEQFF
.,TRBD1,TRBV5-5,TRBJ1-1,TGTGCCAGCCGTCAGGGGGCACTGAACACTGAAGCTTTCTTT,CASRQGALNTEAFF
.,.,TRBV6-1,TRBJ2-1,TGTGCCAGCAGTGAACTCGCAGGGCATACCCCCTACAATGAGCAGTTCTTC,CASSELAGHTPYNEQFF
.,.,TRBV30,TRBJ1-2,TGTGCCTGGACACCCGAGCAAAGCTATGGCTACACCTTC,CAWTPEQSYGYTF
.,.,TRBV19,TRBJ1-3,TGTGCCAGTAGTACCTCGACAGTTTCTGGAAACACCATATATTTT,CASSTSTVSGNTIYF
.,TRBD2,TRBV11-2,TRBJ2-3,TGTGCCAGCAGCTCGAGACTAGCGGGGCTCACAGATACGCAGTATTTT,CASSSRLAGLTDTQYF